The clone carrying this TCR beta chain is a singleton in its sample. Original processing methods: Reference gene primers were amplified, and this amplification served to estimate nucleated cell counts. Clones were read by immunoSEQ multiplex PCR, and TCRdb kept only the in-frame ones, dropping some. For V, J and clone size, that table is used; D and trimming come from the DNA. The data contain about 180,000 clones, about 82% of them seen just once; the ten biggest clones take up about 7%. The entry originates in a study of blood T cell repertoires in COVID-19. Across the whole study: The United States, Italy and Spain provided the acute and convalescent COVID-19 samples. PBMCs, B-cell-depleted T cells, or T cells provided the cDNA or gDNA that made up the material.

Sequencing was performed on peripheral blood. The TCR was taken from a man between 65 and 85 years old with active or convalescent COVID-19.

The CDR3: CASTLGTELYGYTF. The CDR3 bases are TGTGCCAGCACCTTGGGGACAGAACTTTATGGCTACACCTTC. This chain joins TRBV2 and TRBJ1-2; 7 nucleotides agree with TRBD1. There are 14 residues in the CDR3. CDR1 is SNHLY, CDR2 FYNNEI, per germline. Trimming at V came to 7 bases and at J to 5 bases, leaving 10 bases not matched to a gene.